The 21 T cell receptor beta chains reported below all come from one sample, sequenced in a study of CXCR3-negative and CXCR3-positive naive CD8 T cells. Study-level points and caveats: CXCR3-positive naive cells carried more hydrophobic TRB CDR3s than CXCR3-negative ones.

Their specific antigens are unknown. All TRB cDNA libraries came from 5' RACE performed with UMI labels. TCRdb reprocessed the 5' RACE reads; each CDR3 protein has one entry and no DNA is given. Its clone listing holds approximately 48,000 distinct CDR3 sequences. The sample consisted of naive CXCR3+ CD8+ T cells from blood. Indicated subset: CD45RO-CCR7+CD27+CD95- naive CD8+ T cells expressing CXCR3 (TNR3+). Every receptor here comes from a human donor in good health. Some clones in this sample may be carry-over from other donors' samples.

The chain employs TRBV6-5 and TRBJ2-1. The CDR3 length is 15 residues. Per the germline V gene, CDR1 is MNHEY and CDR2 is SVGAGI. The CDR3 loop reads CASSLVPSSYNEQFF.

V usage is TRBV7-9 and J usage is TRBJ2-1; TCRdb's assignment of TRBD2 cannot be checked, as there is no DNA. The CDR3 extends over 15 amino acids. The germline V gene has CDR1 SEHNR and CDR2 FQNEAQ (reference sequence). The CDR3 spells CASSLLVGGGREQFF. Filled out from reference TRBV7-9 and TRBJ2-1, the complete variable domain reads DTGVSQNPRHKITKRGQNVTFRCDPISEHNRLYWYRQTLGQGPEFLTYFQNEAQLEKSRLLSDRFSAERPKGSFSTLEIQRTEQGDSAMYLCASSLLVGGGREQFFGPGTRLTVL.

V gene TRBV6-2 or TRBV6-3 combines with J gene TRBJ2-7. Germline lookup yields CDR1 MNHEY and CDR2 SVGEGT. The CDR3 length is 12 residues. The CDR3 spells CASSQRAYEQYF.

The chain recombines TRBV29-1 with TRBJ1-6; TCRdb designates TRBD1, a call that cannot be tested without DNA. There are 13 residues in the CDR3. In germline, CDR1 is SQVTM, CDR2 ANQGSEA. The CDR3: CSAGQGENSPLHF. The variable domain in full, with the rest retrieved from reference TRBV29-1 and TRBJ1-6, is SAVISQKPSRDICQRGTSLTIQCQVDSQVTMMFWYRQQPGQSLTLIATANQGSEATYESGFVIDKFPISRPNLTFSTLTVSNMSPEDSSIYLCSAGQGENSPLHFGNGTRLTVT.

The chain joins TRBV15 to TRBJ1-5; TCRdb gives TRBD1 as the D gene, but with no DNA this cannot be confirmed. The CDR3 is 14 amino acids. CDR1 and CDR2 from the germline V gene are LNHNV and YYDKDF (reference sequence). CDR3 loop: CATSRQGADQPQHF.

V is TRBV19 and J is TRBJ2-7. This CDR3 is 13 amino acids long. CDR1 and CDR2 (germline): LNHDA, SQIVND (reference sequence). The CDR3: CASSMENSYEQYF.

This sequence joins TRBV4-3 and TRBJ1-2; the TCRdb D gene call, TRBD1, has no DNA to confirm it. Germline V lookup: CDR1 LGHNA, CDR2 YSLEER. This CDR3 comprises 14 residues. This chain's CDR3 is CASSQDRDRAELPF.

CDR3 sequence: CASSQSGAGGNSYNEQFF. This chain connects TRBV14 to TRBJ2-1; there is no DNA to check the TCRdb D call of TRBD1. Germline assignment: CDR1 SGHDN and CDR2 FVKESK. The CDR3 has 18 amino acids.

V and J are TRBV7-3 and TRBJ2-2; TCRdb gives TRBD2 as the D gene, but with no DNA this cannot be confirmed. The CDR3 covers 17 residues. Germline CDR1 and CDR2: SGHTA and FQGTGA. CDR3 region: CASSFLGPSRHTGELFF.

The V call is TRBV29-1, the J call TRBJ2-1; the TCRdb D gene call, TRBD1, has no DNA to confirm it. CDR3 length: 11 residues. Looked up from germline, CDR1 is SQVTM and CDR2 is ANQGSEA. This chain's CDR3 is CSVGGGRGGFF.

The chain uses TRBV6-5 and TRBJ2-3; TCRdb calls TRBD2, which cannot be checked without DNA. Germline CDR1 MNHEY, CDR2 SVGAGI. There are 14 residues in the CDR3. This CDR3 is CASRSLANTDTQYF.

The chain recombines TRBV12-3 or TRBV12-4 with TRBJ2-2. The CDR3 covers 12 residues. The CDR3 protein is CASSLEPGELFF.

The CDR3 loop is CASSQIGLTGELFF. The V and J genes are TRBV4-3 and TRBJ2-2; TCRdb selects TRBD2, and the lack of DNA leaves this call unchecked. The CDR3 extends over 14 amino acids. Germline assignment: CDR1 LGHNA and CDR2 YSLEER.

The rearrangement joins TRBV5-6 to TRBJ1-1; TCRdb gives TRBD1 as the D gene, but with no DNA this cannot be confirmed. The germline V gene has CDR1 SGHDT and CDR2 YYEEEE. This CDR3 is 14 amino acids long. The CDR3 here is CASSLVAGHTEAFF.

The chain employs TRBV5-1 and TRBJ2-7; TCRdb proposes TRBD1, but this gene call is untestable without DNA. Germline V gene sequence: CDR1 SGHRS, CDR2 YFSETQ. CDR3 length equals 15 residues. This CDR3 is CASSQSGTGFHEQYF.

The rearrangement links TRBV27 to TRBJ1-2. This CDR3 region has 13 residues. Germline V gene data show CDR1 as MNHEY and CDR2 as SMNVEV (reference sequence). The CDR3 region is CASSLSADYGYTF.

V gene TRBV7-2 combines with J gene TRBJ2-6; checking the TCRdb D call of TRBD2 is not possible without DNA. The germline CDR1 and CDR2 sequences are SGHTA and FQGNSA. The CDR3 has 17 residues. CDR3 region: CASSLGVGSSGANVLTF.

V gene TRBV29-1 combines with J gene TRBJ2-2; TCRdb proposes TRBD1, but this gene call is untestable without DNA. CDR1 is SQVTM and CDR2 is ANQGSEA in the germline V gene. The CDR3 totals 16 residues. The CDR3 region is CSVEDVGGMNTGELFF.

The CDR3 protein is CSARDFQETQYF. The chain has TRBV20-1 and TRBJ2-5. The germline gives CDR1 DFQATT, CDR2 SNEGSKA (reference sequence). The CDR3 spans 12 residues.

The chain employs TRBV7-6 and TRBJ1-1. Germline V gene sequence: CDR1 SGHVS, CDR2 FNYEAQ. The CDR3 is 19 amino acids. CDR3 region: CASSLGKRVSGIWGTEAFF. The whole variable domain, remainder taken from reference TRBV7-6 and TRBJ1-1, is GAGVSQSPRYKVTKRGQDVALRCDPISGHVSLYWYRQALGQGPEFLTYFNYEAQQDKSGLPNDRFSAERPEGSISTLTIQRTEQRDSAMYRCASSLGKRVSGIWGTEAFFGQGTRLTVV.

The chain carries TRBV7-8 and TRBJ2-1; the TRBD1 assignment by TCRdb is unverifiable without DNA. CDR3 length: 15 residues. Germline CDR1 SGHVS, CDR2 FQNEAQ. This CDR3 reads CASSLGQGAGNEQSF.